This T cell receptor beta chain emerged from a study of T cells in Graves' hyperthyroidism and ophthalmopathy. RNA transcripts gave rise to amplified TCR beta CDR3 regions. The HTBI primer set was used in a first-round RT-PCR of the TCR CDR3. One entry per CDR3 protein, called by TCRdb with MiXCR from the multiplex PCR reads. Among around 700,000 distinct CDR3 sequences listed, under 45% were seen once. This clonotype was counted a few times. V lost 3 bases and J 3 bases, leaving 14 bases between the germline ends. The CDR3 sequence is 15 residues long. The sample consisted of blood. The TCR originated in a woman aged 35 to 49 with Graves' hyperthyroidism. The chain carries TRBV12-3 or TRBV12-4 and TRBJ2-5; D call uncertain. CDR3 region: CASSLTLKVEETQYF. The CDR3 bases are TGTGCCAGCAGTTTGACTCTGAAGGTTGAAGAGACCCAGTACTTC.